The clone carrying this T cell receptor (beta chain) was detected many times. Antigen unknown. Germline CDR1 and CDR2: SGDLS and YYNGEE. Between the trimmed V and J ends, which lost 3 bases and 4 bases, there was a span of 4 bases. The CDR3 sequence is 11 residues long. This record comes from a study of beta chain features in type 1 diabetes. Study-level points and caveats: PCR may have favored shorter templates equally in patients and controls. It was among patients, rather than healthy donors, that naive, central memory and Treg TCRB repertoires appeared more similar.

Expressed TCRB transcripts were sequenced because the entire RNA isolate underwent reverse transcription. Generated by immunoSEQ multiplex PCR, the TCRdb table keeps only in-frame clones and is missing some. The sample lists about 140,000 clones, 9.5% to 10% occurring once. Without exception, sorted populations had purity beyond 95%. Input material: central memory CD4+ T cells from blood. This receptor was taken from a woman aged 40 to 50 in good health. The chain has TRBV9 and TRBJ1-2; D not certain. The CDR3 region is CASSAIYGYTF. CDR3 in DNA: TGTGCCAGCAGCGCTATCTATGGCTACACCTTC.